A single sample gave rise to the 3 T cell receptor beta chains below, sequenced in a study of Graves' ophthalmopathy and Graves' hyperthyroidism. The sequenced template was RNA, covering the TCR beta CDR3 region. First-round RT-PCR used HTBI primers; second-round multiplex PCR followed. TCRdb re-analysed the multiplex PCR reads in MiXCR, keeping a single row per CDR3 protein. This sample yields a few hundred thousand distinct CDR3 sequences, of which under 25% are seen a single time; 3% belongs to the top ten. Sequenced sample: peripheral blood. The receptors were gathered from a woman aged 18-29 years with stable Graves' hyperthyroidism.

This clonotype showed up just a few times. The chain links TRBV11-2 to TRBJ2-5; 8 bases match TRBD2. The CDR3 loop spans 20 amino acids. From germline, CDR1 is SGHAT and CDR2 FQNNGV. J lost 7 bases, V lost 1 base, and 23 bases had no gene match. The CDR3 here is CASSLVSVGGTSPKRRTQYF. As DNA, the CDR3 is TGTGCCAGCAGCTTAGTCAGCGTGGGGGGGACTAGTCCTAAGAGAAGGACCCAGTACTTC.

Many counts were recorded for this clonotype. The chain has TRBV25-1 and TRBJ2-7; 8 bases match TRBD1. This CDR3 has 13 residues. J gave up 4 bases and V 8 bases, and 7 bases lay outside the gene matches. The V gene's germline CDR1 is MGHDK and CDR2 SYGVNS. Here the CDR3 reads CASGPQGAYEQYF. Here the CDR3 DNA reads TGTGCCAGCGGCCCCCAGGGGGCATACGAGCAGTACTTC.

Many counts were recorded for this clonotype. The chain links TRBV11-2 to TRBJ2-7; no clear D. The V and J ends lost 0 bases and 0 bases respectively, with 12 bases between them. Per germline, CDR1 SGHAT and CDR2 FQNNGV. The CDR3 has 16 amino acids. The CDR3 nucleotides are TGTGCCAGCAGCTTAGATCGGAGACGGAGCTCCTACGAGCAGTACTTC. It translates to CASSLDRRRSSYEQYF.